Following are 16 T cell receptor beta chains from one sample sequenced in a study of shared clonotypes between healthy human individuals. Sequencing used immunoSEQ multiplex PCR; TCRdb keeps in-frame clones, though not all of them. Among about 710,000 clones listed, less than 80% were seen once. The sample consisted of memory CD4+ T cells sorted from blood. Subset reported: CD45RA-negative fraction. The receptors derive from a woman in her thirties in good health.

The chain combines TRBV30 with TRBJ1-2, with 7 bases that match TRBD1. CDR1 GTSNPN and CDR2 SVGIG come from the germline V gene (reference sequence). CDR3 size: 13 residues. V trimming: 2 bases; J trimming: 8 bases; junction bases outside the gene matches: 8. CDR3 DNA sequence: TGTGCCTGGAGTAAGGGGGCGGATTGGGGCTACACCTTC. It yields the protein CAWSKGADWGYTF.

The CDR3 nucleotides read TGTGCCAGCAGCTTCCAGACAGGGCCCTATGGCTACACCTTC. Protein product: CASSFQTGPYGYTF. The chain links TRBV5-6 to TRBJ1-2; TRBD1 agrees at 7 bases. Germline V gives CDR1 SGHDT, CDR2 YYEEEE. The CDR3 covers 14 residues. The trim removed 2 bases at V and 4 bases at J, leaving 5 bases unmatched.

V usage is TRBV10-3 and J usage is TRBJ2-2; perhaps D is TRBD1 or TRBD2 (5 bases each). Per the germline V gene, CDR1 is ENHRY and CDR2 is SYGVKD. The CDR3 extends over 18 amino acids. Trimming left V 2 bases short and J 2 bases short, with 18 bases between. The CDR3 sequence: CAISEAPGGTGNTGELFF. CDR3 sequence (DNA): TGTGCCATCAGTGAGGCCCCTGGGGGAACGGGAAACACCGGGGAGCTGTTTTTT.

This chain connects TRBV9 to TRBJ2-3, with D unresolved. The CDR3 has 15 amino acids. Trimming pared 4 bases from V and 5 bases from J, leaving 17 bases between. CDR1 SGDLS and CDR2 YYNGEE come from the germline V gene. The DNA of the CDR3 is TGTGCCAGCAGCCCCCCTGCGCGGCGGAGAGATACGCAGTATTTT. Translating gives CASSPPARRRDTQYF.

The chain joins TRBV27 to TRBJ1-5; D is perhaps TRBD1 (6 bases). This CDR3 comprises 14 residues. Trimming removed 2 bases from V and 6 bases from J, with 11 bases in between. CDR1 is MNHEY, CDR2 SMNVEV, per germline (reference sequence). CDR3 sequence (DNA): TGTGCCAGCAGTTTACAGGGAGGGGGTCAGCCCCAGCATTTT. Its protein is CASSLQGGGQPQHF.

A note on this clone: Compared with germline, one end of the junction differs, possibly owing to a read error. This chain connects TRBV7-2 to TRBJ2-1, with a tentative D call TRBD2 (5 bases). Germline V gene data show CDR1 as SGHTA and CDR2 as FQGNSA. This CDR3 spans 13 amino acids. The CDR3 DNA follows: TGTGCCAGCAGCCCCGCGGTAGGATCTAGCCGAGTCTTC. Translating it yields CASSPAVGSSRVF.

V gene TRBV30 combines with J gene TRBJ1-1; 7 bases map to TRBD1. This CDR3 spans 14 amino acids. J lost 5 bases, V lost 2 bases, and 8 bases had no gene match. Germline CDR1 reads GTSNPN; CDR2 reads SVGIG (reference sequence). The CDR3 sequence: CAWSKEGARTEAFF. Written as DNA, the CDR3 is TGTGCCTGGAGTAAAGAGGGGGCCCGGACTGAAGCTTTCTTT.

The chain has TRBV6-6 and TRBJ1-5, with TRBD1 matching 8 bases. Germline V gives CDR1 MNHNY, CDR2 SVGAGI (reference sequence). The CDR3 runs to 16 residues. The ends lost 6 bases at V and 2 bases at J; junction bases unmatched: 9. The CDR3 sequence: CASRTGQGSGNQPQHF. In nucleotides, the CDR3 is TGTGCCAGCAGGACCGGACAGGGTTCGGGCAATCAGCCCCAGCATTTT.

Here the CDR3 reads CASRIQGDYGYTF. The DNA of the CDR3 is TGTGCCAGCAGGATACAGGGGGACTATGGCTACACCTTC. The rearrangement uses TRBV6-5 and TRBJ1-2; 8 positions agree with TRBD1. Looked up from germline, CDR1 is MNHEY and CDR2 is SVGAGI. The CDR3 loop spans 13 amino acids. V trimming: 6 bases; J trimming: 3 bases; junction bases outside the gene matches: 3.

V is TRBV9 and J is TRBJ2-2; 14 bases are a match to TRBD2. The CDR3 consists of 17 residues. Unmatched junction bases numbered 6, after V lost 4 bases and J lost 4 bases. Germline V gene lookup returns CDR1 SGDLS and CDR2 YYNGEE. DNA of the CDR3: TGTGCCAGCAGCTCCTGGACTAGCGGGAGGTTCACCGGGGAGCTGTTTTTT. Translated, it gives CASSSWTSGRFTGELFF.

The V gene is TRBV5-1, the J gene TRBJ2-1; 9 positions agree with TRBD1. The length of the CDR3 is 16 residues. The germline CDR1 and CDR2 sequences are SGHRS and YFSETQ. J lost 2 bases, V lost 0 bases, and 3 bases had no gene match. The CDR3 protein is CASSLVTGGPYNEQFF. In DNA form, the CDR3 reads TGCGCCAGCAGCTTGGTTACAGGGGGCCCCTACAATGAGCAGTTCTTC.

The chain carries TRBV6-1 and TRBJ1-2; the D is unclear. V was shortened by 5 bases and J by 3 bases, with 10 bases between the two germline ends. The CDR3 is 13 amino acids. Germline V gene sequence: CDR1 MNHNS, CDR2 SASEGT. The CDR3 DNA reads as TGTGCCAGCAGTCCCGTTGGGTACTATGGCTACACCTTC. Its protein product is CASSPVGYYGYTF.

V usage is TRBV5-1 and J usage is TRBJ1-3, with TRBD1 as a possible D gene (5 bases). V dropped 0 bases and J dropped 2 bases, with 9 bases sitting between them. This CDR3 contains 15 residues. From germline, CDR1 is SGHRS and CDR2 YFSETQ. CDR3 sequence: CASSLEGAAGNTIYF. The CDR3 nucleotides are TGCGCCAGCAGCTTGGAAGGGGCCGCTGGAAACACCATATATTTT.

This chain links TRBV5-1 with TRBJ2-3, with D tentatively TRBD2 (6 bases). The CDR3 runs to 14 residues. Trimming took 2 bases from V and 1 from J, leaving 8 bases between them. Germline-derived CDR1 and CDR2 are SGHRS and YFSETQ. Here the CDR3 DNA reads TGCGCCAGCAGCTTCGGGGAGGGCACAGATACGCAGTATTTT. Translation gives CASSFGEGTDTQYF.

Comments on this clone: Distinct nucleotide sequences in the sample also encode this CDR3. V is TRBV30 and J is TRBJ2-7; D unresolved. Trimming took 2 bases from V and 1 from J, leaving 6 bases between them. The CDR3 runs 12 residues. Looked up from germline, CDR1 is GTSNPN and CDR2 is SVGIG (reference sequence). The CDR3 region has the DNA TGTGCCTGGAGTAGGGATTCCTACGAGCAGTACTTC. It specifies CAWSRDSYEQYF. The entire variable domain, with the rest obtained from reference TRBV30 and TRBJ2-7, is as follows: SQTIHQWPATLVQPVGSPLSLECTVEGTSNPNLYWYRQAAGRGLQLLFYSVGIGQISSEVPQNLSASRPQDRQFILSSKKLLLSDSGFYLCAWSRDSYEQYFGPGTRLTVT.

The chain has TRBV4-1 and TRBJ1-4; D is undetermined. This CDR3 comprises 12 residues. V gave up 3 bases and J gave up 7 bases, with 6 bases separating them. CDR1 is MGHRA, CDR2 YSYEKL, per germline. The CDR3 loop is CASSQGFEKLFF. CDR3 DNA: TGCGCCAGCAGCCAGGGGTTTGAAAAACTGTTTTTT.